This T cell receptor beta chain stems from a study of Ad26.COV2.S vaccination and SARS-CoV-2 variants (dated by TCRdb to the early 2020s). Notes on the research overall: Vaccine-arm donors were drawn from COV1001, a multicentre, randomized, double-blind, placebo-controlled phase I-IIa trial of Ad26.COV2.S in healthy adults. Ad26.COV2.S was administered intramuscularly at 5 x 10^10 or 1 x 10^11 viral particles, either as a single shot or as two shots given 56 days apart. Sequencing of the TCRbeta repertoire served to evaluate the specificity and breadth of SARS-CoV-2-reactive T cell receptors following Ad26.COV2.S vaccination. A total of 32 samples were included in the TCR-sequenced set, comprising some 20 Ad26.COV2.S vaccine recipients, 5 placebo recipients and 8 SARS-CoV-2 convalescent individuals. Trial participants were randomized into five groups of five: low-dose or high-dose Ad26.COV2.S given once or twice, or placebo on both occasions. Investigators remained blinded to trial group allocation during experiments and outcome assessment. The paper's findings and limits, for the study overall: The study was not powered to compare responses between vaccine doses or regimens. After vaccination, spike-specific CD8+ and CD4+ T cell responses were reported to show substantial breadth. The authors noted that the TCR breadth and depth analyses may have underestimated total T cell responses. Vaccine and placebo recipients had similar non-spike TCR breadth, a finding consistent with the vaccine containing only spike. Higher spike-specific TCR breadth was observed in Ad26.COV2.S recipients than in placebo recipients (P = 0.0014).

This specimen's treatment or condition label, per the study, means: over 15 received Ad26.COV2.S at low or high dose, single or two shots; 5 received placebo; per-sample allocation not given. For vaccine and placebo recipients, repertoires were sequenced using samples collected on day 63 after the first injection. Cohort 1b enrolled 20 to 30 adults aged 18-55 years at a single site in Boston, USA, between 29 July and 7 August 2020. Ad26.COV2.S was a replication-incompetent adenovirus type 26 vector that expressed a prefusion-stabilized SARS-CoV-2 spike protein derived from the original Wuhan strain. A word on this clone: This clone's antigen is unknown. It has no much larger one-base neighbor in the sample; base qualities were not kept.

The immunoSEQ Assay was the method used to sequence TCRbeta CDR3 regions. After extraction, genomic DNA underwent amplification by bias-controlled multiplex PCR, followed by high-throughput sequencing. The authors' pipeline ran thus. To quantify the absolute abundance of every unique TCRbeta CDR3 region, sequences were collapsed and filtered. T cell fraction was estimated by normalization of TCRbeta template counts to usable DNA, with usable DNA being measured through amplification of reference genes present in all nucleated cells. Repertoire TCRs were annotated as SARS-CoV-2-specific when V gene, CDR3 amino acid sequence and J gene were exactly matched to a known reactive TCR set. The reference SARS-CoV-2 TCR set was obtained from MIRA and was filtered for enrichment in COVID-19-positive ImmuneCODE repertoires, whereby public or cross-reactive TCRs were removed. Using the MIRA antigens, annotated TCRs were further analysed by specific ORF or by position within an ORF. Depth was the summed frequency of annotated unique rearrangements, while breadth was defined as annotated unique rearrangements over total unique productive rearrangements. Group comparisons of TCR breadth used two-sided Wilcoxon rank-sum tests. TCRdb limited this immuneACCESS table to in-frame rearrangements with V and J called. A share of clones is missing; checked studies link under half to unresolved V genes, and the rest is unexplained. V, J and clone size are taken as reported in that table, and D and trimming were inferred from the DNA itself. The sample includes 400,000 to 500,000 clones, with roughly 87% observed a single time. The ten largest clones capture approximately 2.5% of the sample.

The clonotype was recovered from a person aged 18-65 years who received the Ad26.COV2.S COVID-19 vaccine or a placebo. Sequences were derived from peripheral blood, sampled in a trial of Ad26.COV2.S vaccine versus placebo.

Read as DNA, the sequence is TGTGCCACCAGCAGGGAACGGAACACTGAAGCTTTCTTT. It codes for CATSRERNTEAFF. The V gene is TRBV15 and the J gene is TRBJ1-1, with no D gene named confidently. From the cysteine through the phenylalanine, the CDR3 covers 13 amino acids. Only the CDR3 DNA stays, 39 bases, in frame from base 1. Trimming takes 3 bases from V and 1 base from J, and the germline ends sit 6 bases apart. In the germline V gene (reference sequence), CDR1 corresponds to LNHNV and CDR2 to YYDKDF.